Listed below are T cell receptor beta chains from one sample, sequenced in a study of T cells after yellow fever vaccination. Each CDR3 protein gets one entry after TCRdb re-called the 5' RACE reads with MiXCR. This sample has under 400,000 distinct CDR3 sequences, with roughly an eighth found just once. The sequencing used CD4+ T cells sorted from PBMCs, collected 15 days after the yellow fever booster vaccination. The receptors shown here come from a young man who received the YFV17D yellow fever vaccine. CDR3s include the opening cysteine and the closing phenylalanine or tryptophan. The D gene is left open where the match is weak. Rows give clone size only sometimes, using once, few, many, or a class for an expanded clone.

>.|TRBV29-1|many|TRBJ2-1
TGCAGCGTTGGTGGCAGGGCCGGGAATGAGCAGTTCTTC
CSVGGRAGNEQFF
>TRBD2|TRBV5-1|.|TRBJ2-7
TGCGCCAGCAGCTTGACGACTAGCGGGGGCTACGAGCAGTACTTC
CASSLTTSGGYEQYF
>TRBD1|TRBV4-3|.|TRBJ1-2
TGCGCCAGCAGCCATACGGACAGGGGACGCAATGGCTACACCTTC
CASSHTDRGRNGYTF
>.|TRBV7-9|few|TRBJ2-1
TGTGCCAGCAGCTTAGCAGTTTGGGATGAGCAGTTCTTC
CASSLAVWDEQFF
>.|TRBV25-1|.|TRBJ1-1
TGTGCCAGCAGCGCCATGGGAAACACTGAAGCTTTCTTT
CASSAMGNTEAFF
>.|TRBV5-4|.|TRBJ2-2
TGTGCTTTTTTTTGGGGGAGTAACACCGGGGAGCTGTTTTTT
CAFFWGSNTGELFF
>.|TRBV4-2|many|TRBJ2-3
TGTGCCAGCAGCTCCTACCGGGACTCACGCACAGATACGCAGTATTTT
CASSSYRDSRTDTQYF
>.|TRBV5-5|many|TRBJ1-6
TGTGCCAGCAGCTTGTACACTTCACCCCTCCACTTT
CASSLYTSPLHF
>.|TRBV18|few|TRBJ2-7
TGTGCCAGCTCACCACGGTCAGGACTATACGAGCAGTACTTC
CASSPRSGLYEQYF
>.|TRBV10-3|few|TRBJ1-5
TGTGCCATCAGTGCACAGGTGAATCAGCCCCAGCATTTT
CAISAQVNQPQHF
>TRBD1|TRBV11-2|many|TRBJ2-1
TGTGCCAGCAGCTTAGACGGACAGGGGATCGGCTCCTACAATGAGCAGTTCTTC
CASSLDGQGIGSYNEQFF
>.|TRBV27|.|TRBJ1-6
TGTGCCAGCAGTTTAGTGGGCAGGGTGAATTCACCCCTCCACTTT
CASSLVGRVNSPLHF
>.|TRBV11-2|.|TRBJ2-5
TGTGCCAGCGCCAACTCCGGGACAGAGACCCAGTACTTC
CASANSGTETQYF
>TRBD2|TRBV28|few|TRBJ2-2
TGTGCCAGCAGTCCCCTCCTGGGGACTAGCGTCCGGGGCACCGGGGAGCTGTTTTTT
CASSPLLGTSVRGTGELFF
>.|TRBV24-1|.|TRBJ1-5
TGTGCCACCTCGAGGGCCGGGGACAATCAGCCCCAGCATTTT
CATSRAGDNQPQHF
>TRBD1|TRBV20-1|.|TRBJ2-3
TGCAGTGCTAGCCGCCGGGACAGGGGGGCAGATACGCAGTATTTT
CSASRRDRGADTQYF
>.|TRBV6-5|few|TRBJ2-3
TGTGCCAGCAGTTACGCGGGCGGGGCTGATACGCAGTATTTT
CASSYAGGADTQYF
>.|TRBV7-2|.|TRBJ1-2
TGTGCCAGCAGCTTAGGGCCAGCCATTATCCCTCCCTCTAAGGGCTACACCTTC
CASSLGPAIIPPSKGYTF
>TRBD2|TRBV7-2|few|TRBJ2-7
TGTGCCAGCAGCTTGCGGCGGGGGGGCAGTTACGAGCAGTACTTC
CASSLRRGGSYEQYF
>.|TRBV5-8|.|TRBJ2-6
TGTGCCAGCAGCTTGCAGTATTTGATCTCTGGGGCCAACGTCCTGACTTTC
CASSLQYLISGANVLTF